The 16 T cell receptor beta chains given below trace back to one sample, sequenced in a study of T cells in Graves' hyperthyroidism and ophthalmopathy. Regions amplified from RNA transcripts were the TCR beta CDR3 regions. An initial round of RT-PCR targeting the TCR CDR3 relied on the HTBI primer set. TCRdb itself ran the multiplex PCR reads through MiXCR, one entry per CDR3 protein. The top ten clones hold roughly 24% of a sample with roughly 350,000 distinct CDR3 sequences, approximately 13% of them seen once. The material sequenced was blood. The receptors were gathered from a woman under 40 with Graves' hyperthyroidism.

The chain recombines TRBV6-2 or TRBV6-3 with TRBJ2-3, with 12 positions matching TRBD2. Losses at the gene ends were 2 bases for V and 3 bases for J; bases not matched to a gene: 12. Germline assignment: CDR1 MNHEY and CDR2 SVGEGT. The CDR3 is 19 residues long. CDR3 protein: CASSYPSLGLAGVTDTQYF. The CDR3 bases are TGTGCCAGCAGTTACCCGAGTTTGGGACTAGCGGGTGTGACAGATACGCAGTATTTT.

This clonotype was recorded many times. V usage is TRBV12-3 or TRBV12-4 and J usage is TRBJ1-2, with 8 bases aligning to TRBD1. The ends lost 4 bases at V and 8 bases at J; junction bases unmatched: 6. This CDR3 is built from 13 residues. CDR3 amino acids: CASSSGTGGGYTF. The CDR3 DNA is TGTGCCAGCAGTTCCGGGACAGGAGGGGGCTACACCTTC.

CDR3 amino acids: CASSPRASDGYTF. CDR3 nucleotide sequence: TGTGCCAGCAGCCCCCGGGCTTCGGATGGCTACACCTTC. This rearrangement joins TRBV5-6 to TRBJ1-2, with D uncertain. Germline V gives CDR1 SGHDT, CDR2 YYEEEE. V was clipped by 4 bases and J by 6 bases, with 13 bases between them. This CDR3 is 13 amino acids long.

J is TRBJ1-5 and V is TRBV20-1; TRBD1 might be the D (5 bases). The length of the CDR3 is 14 residues. Germline CDR1 is DFQATT and CDR2 is SNEGSKA (reference sequence). Trimming pared 3 bases from V and 4 bases from J, leaving 13 bases between. The DNA of the CDR3 is TGCAGTGCTAGGGGAGGGGAAAAAAATCAGCCCCAGCATTTT. It encodes CSARGGEKNQPQHF.

The chain is built from TRBV6-1 and TRBJ1-3, with D unclear. The CDR3 loop spans 14 amino acids. The germline gives CDR1 MNHNS, CDR2 SASEGT. V gave up 6 bases and J gave up 2 bases, with 11 bases separating them. CDR3 in amino acids: CASSLLPTGNTIYF. CDR3 sequence (DNA): TGTGCCAGCAGCCTACTTCCGACTGGAAACACCATATATTTT.

This clonotype occurred many times. CDR3 protein: CASSLGRLVKNEQFF. The DNA for the CDR3 is TGTGCCAGCAGCTTAGGTCGACTAGTCAAGAATGAGCAGTTCTTC. J is TRBJ2-1 and V is TRBV7-9; TRBD2 might be the D (6 bases). V dropped 1 base and J dropped 7 bases, with 14 bases sitting between them. CDR1 and CDR2 from the germline V gene are SEHNR and FQNEAQ (reference sequence). The CDR3 loop spans 15 amino acids.

This clonotype appeared many times. V and J are TRBV12-3 or TRBV12-4 and TRBJ1-5; 7 positions agree with TRBD1. CDR3 length: 15 residues. With 6 bases clipped from V and 2 bases from J, the junction kept 7 bases outside the gene matches. The CDR3 coding sequence is TGTGCCAGCAGCCCGACAGGGAACCGCAATCAGCCCCAGCATTTT. Protein sequence: CASSPTGNRNQPQHF.

The genes are TRBV2 and TRBJ1-1, with 10 bases fitting TRBD1. Germline CDR1 and CDR2: SNHLY and FYNNEI. The CDR3 loop spans 14 amino acids. V shed 7 bases and J 4 bases; nucleotides not matched to a gene: 6. This CDR3 is CASNPTGGVTEAFF. The CDR3 coding sequence is TGTGCCAGCAACCCGACAGGGGGCGTCACTGAAGCTTTCTTT.

This clonotype was counted a few times. The gene calls are TRBV11-1 and TRBJ2-2; tentatively, D is TRBD1 (6 bases). The CDR3 is made up of 16 amino acids. Trimming took off 5 bases at V and 3 bases at J, with 16 bases between the two ends. From germline, CDR1 is SGHAT and CDR2 FQDESV (reference sequence). This CDR3 reads CASSIRQATYTGELFF. The CDR3 DNA reads TGTGCCAGCAGCATACGACAGGCTACCTACACCGGGGAGCTGTTTTTT.

The sample holds many counts of this clonotype. The chain uses TRBV12-3 or TRBV12-4 and TRBJ2-1; D is ambiguous. V was pared by 8 bases and J by 7 bases, with 18 bases between. The CDR3 totals 14 residues. CDR3 region: CASRQPGRLNEQFF. CDR3 coding DNA: TGTGCCAGCCGTCAGCCCGGACGCCTTAATGAGCAGTTCTTC.

Ten or more counts support this clonotype. The rearrangement joins TRBV28 to TRBJ1-5; D gene ambiguous. Trimming pared 6 bases from V and 7 bases from J, leaving 13 bases between. Germline V CDR1 and CDR2: MDHEN, SYDVKM. The CDR3 spans 13 residues. CDR3 residues: CASRQPGGQPQHF. CDR3 nucleotide sequence: TGTGCCAGCAGACAACCCGGCGGACAGCCCCAGCATTTT.

This clonotype occurred many times. Here the CDR3 DNA reads TGTACCTCGGAGGAAGGCACCGGGGAGCTGTTTTTT. It codes for CTSEEGTGELFF. The chain links TRBV12-3 or TRBV12-4 to TRBJ2-2; possibly TRBD2 for D (5 bases). This CDR3 has 12 amino acids.

J is TRBJ2-5 and V is TRBV6-5; D not certain. Germline V gives CDR1 MNHEY, CDR2 SVGAGI. CDR3 length: 12 amino acids. With 3 bases removed from V and 2 bases from J, the gap between germline ends came to 4 bases. This CDR3 is CASSYLQETQYF. CDR3 sequence (DNA): TGTGCCAGCAGTTATTTACAAGAGACCCAGTACTTC.

This clonotype was detected ten times or more. The chain carries TRBV6-1 and TRBJ2-1, with D uncertain. CDR1 MNHNS and CDR2 SASEGT come from the germline V gene. This CDR3 has 14 amino acids. V dropped 4 bases and J dropped 5 bases, with 12 bases sitting between them. For the CDR3, the DNA is TGTGCCAGCAGTGGTGACTCTCCGCACAATGAGCAGTTCTTC. The encoded protein is CASSGDSPHNEQFF.

The chain joins TRBV5-1 to TRBJ2-7, with D perhaps matching TRBD1 (6 bases). The CDR3 sequence is 15 residues long. Per the germline V gene, CDR1 is SGHRS and CDR2 is YFSETQ. Trimming shortened V by 3 bases and J by 5 bases, and 18 bases separated the two germline ends. The CDR3 region is CASSSDGQPWDEQYF. Here the CDR3 DNA reads TGCGCCAGCAGCTCCGACGGACAGCCATGGGACGAGCAGTACTTC.

This clonotype has just a few counts. J is TRBJ2-1 and V is TRBV19, with a tentative D call TRBD2 (5 bases). V lost 8 bases to trimming and J lost 8 bases, with 13 bases between them. Germline V gene sequence: CDR1 LNHDA, CDR2 SQIVND (reference sequence). The CDR3 contains 12 residues. This chain's CDR3 is CASSTSRYEQFF. In nucleotides, the CDR3 is TGTGCCAGTTCAACTAGTAGGTATGAGCAGTTCTTC.